What follows are 24 T cell receptor beta chains derived from one specimen sequenced in a study of PD-L1 blockade in urothelial cancer. Profiling relied on immunoSEQ multiplex PCR, and the TCRdb table lists in-frame clones only, not all of them. The sample consists of about 80,000 clones, roughly 87% of them appearing once. The input for sequencing was PBMCs, taken around atezolizumab (anti-PD-L1) treatment. These receptors were taken from a woman aged 70-85 years with urothelial cancer.

This chain uses TRBV10-3 with TRBJ1-2, with D uncertain. CDR3 length: 15 residues. Deletions cut 2 bases from V and 5 bases from J, with 15 bases between. Germline values: CDR1 ENHRY, CDR2 SYGVKD. The CDR3 nucleotides are TGTGCCATCAGTGAGCCGCCGGTAGCCGGGTATGGCTACACCTTC. It encodes CAISEPPVAGYGYTF.

This sequence joins TRBV11-2 and TRBJ1-5, with TRBD1 matching over 8 bases. V dropped 2 bases and J dropped 7; count of bases not matched to a gene: 4. This CDR3 contains 14 residues. Looked up from germline, CDR1 is SGHAT and CDR2 is FQNNGV. Here the CDR3 DNA reads TGTGCCAGCAGCTTACAGGGGGCTAGACAGCCCCAGCATTTT. This gives the protein CASSLQGARQPQHF.

The gene calls are TRBV13 and TRBJ2-1; TRBD2 aligns across 7 bases. This CDR3 contains 15 residues. Trimming cost V 2 bases and J 5 bases; bases outside gene matches: 6. Germline V gives CDR1 PRHDT, CDR2 FYEKMQ (reference sequence). The CDR3 spells CASSLRPSGNNEQFF. CDR3 sequence (DNA): TGTGCCAGCAGCTTACGCCCGAGCGGGAACAATGAGCAGTTCTTC.

In DNA, the CDR3 is TGCGCCAGCAGCTTGTATGAGGGCTACGAGCAGTACTTC. It is translated as CASSLYEGYEQYF. V and J are TRBV5-1 and TRBJ2-7, with D perhaps matching TRBD2 (5 bases). V dropped 1 base and J dropped 3 bases, with 8 bases sitting between them. This CDR3 is built from 13 residues. Germline V gene data show CDR1 as SGHRS and CDR2 as YFSETQ.

This chain connects TRBV11-3 to TRBJ2-7; 10 positions match TRBD1. The V gene's germline CDR1 is SGHNT and CDR2 YENEEA. The CDR3 loop spans 15 amino acids. The junction had 4 bases not matched to a gene; V was cut back by 5 bases and J by 0 bases. Here the CDR3 reads CASSPGQGRSYEQYF. In nucleotides, the CDR3 is TGTGCCAGCAGCCCGGGACAGGGGCGCTCCTACGAGCAGTACTTC.

The V and J genes are TRBV7-2 and TRBJ2-7; 7 nucleotides line up with TRBD1. V shed 2 bases, J shed 6 bases, and the junction held 10 bases outside the gene matches. The CDR3 consists of 15 residues. In germline, CDR1 is SGHTA, CDR2 FQGNSA. CDR3 coding DNA: TGTGCCAGCAGCTTAAGTGTTGACAGGGTAGGCGAGCAGTACTTC. It yields the protein CASSLSVDRVGEQYF.

This clone was counted only a few times. The chain has TRBV13 and TRBJ2-2; D call uncertain. Germline V gives CDR1 PRHDT, CDR2 FYEKMQ (reference sequence). The V end was cut by 2 bases, the J end by 4 bases, with 11 bases between. The CDR3 covers 15 residues. CDR3 region: CASSLSGEITGELFF. CDR3 in DNA: TGTGCCAGCAGCTTATCTGGTGAGATCACCGGGGAGCTGTTTTTT.

This chain uses TRBV30 with TRBJ1-4, with 10 bases fitting TRBD1. This CDR3 is 17 amino acids long. Germline V gene sequence: CDR1 GTSNPN, CDR2 SVGIG (reference sequence). Trimming cost V 2 bases and J 8 bases; bases outside gene matches: 14. The DNA for the CDR3 is TGTGCCTGGAGTACGGACAGGGGGAATGTAGGTGGAGAAAAACTGTTTTTT. Amino acid sequence: CAWSTDRGNVGGEKLFF.

This clone occurred a few times. The chain recombines TRBV28 with TRBJ1-2, with a weak D call TRBD1 (5 bases). V dropped 4 bases and J dropped 10 bases, with 13 bases sitting between them. CDR3 length: 12 residues. Looked up from germline, CDR1 is MDHEN and CDR2 is SYDVKM. The CDR3: CASSWGRKTYTF. Written as DNA, the CDR3 is TGTGCCAGCAGTTGGGGGAGGAAGACCTACACCTTC.

This clone was counted a single time. The chain combines TRBV7-2 with TRBJ2-7; D is perhaps TRBD1 (6 bases). CDR1 is SGHTA, CDR2 FQGNSA, per germline. The V end was cut by 2 bases, the J end by 6 bases, with 17 bases between. This CDR3 contains 15 residues. In nucleotides, the CDR3 is TGTGCCAGCAGCTTAAATACAGGGAGCATCGTCGAGCAGTACTTC. It encodes CASSLNTGSIVEQYF. The full variable domain, with the rest looked up from reference TRBV7-2 and TRBJ2-7, is GAGVSQSPSNKVTEKGKDVELRCDPISGHTALYWYRQSLGQGLEFLIYFQGNSAPDKSGLPSDRFSAERTGGSVSTLTIQRTQQEDSAVYLCASSLNTGSIVEQYFGPGTRLTVT.

V and J are TRBV5-4 and TRBJ2-1; 9 nucleotides align to TRBD2. Germline CDR1 SGHNT, CDR2 YYREEE (reference sequence). The CDR3 has 15 amino acids. V lost 4 bases to trimming and J lost 7 bases; unmatched junction nucleotides: 9. DNA for the CDR3: TGTGCCAGCAGCCTAATAGCGGGGGCCTCTAATGAGCAGTTCTTC. Amino acid sequence: CASSLIAGASNEQFF.

V and J are TRBV29-1 and TRBJ1-4, with 8 positions matching TRBD1. V was pared by 4 bases and J by 7 bases, with 5 bases of the junction left unmatched. Germline loops: CDR1 SQVTM, CDR2 ANQGSEA. The CDR3 has 13 amino acids. CDR3 sequence reads: CSVGQGRGEKLFF. CDR3 DNA sequence: TGCAGCGTTGGACAGGGGAGGGGTGAAAAACTGTTTTTT.

The chain recombines TRBV7-8 with TRBJ2-1; D gene unclear. V was clipped by 5 bases and J by 4 bases, with 3 bases between them. Germline values: CDR1 SGHVS, CDR2 FQNEAQ. The CDR3 is 11 amino acids. CDR3 sequence (DNA): TGTGCCAGCAGCACTTACAATGAGCAGTTCTTC. Encoded protein: CASSTYNEQFF.

V usage is TRBV5-1 and J usage is TRBJ2-1, with 9 bases that match TRBD1. V was clipped by 0 bases and J by 6 bases; unmatched bases: 1. Germline V lookup: CDR1 SGHRS, CDR2 YFSETQ. The CDR3 covers 14 residues. The CDR3: CASSLGDRANEQFF. The CDR3 DNA reads TGCGCCAGCAGCTTGGGGGACAGGGCCAATGAGCAGTTCTTC.

This clone has just a few counts. The genes are TRBV5-1 and TRBJ2-7, with 8 bases fitting TRBD1. This CDR3 comprises 15 residues. Germline CDR1 is SGHRS and CDR2 is YFSETQ. V shed 0 bases and J 2 bases; nucleotides not matched to a gene: 4. The CDR3 nucleotides are TGCGCCAGCAGCTTGGATCAGGGGGCTGCCTACGAGCAGTACTTC. Amino acid sequence: CASSLDQGAAYEQYF.

This sequence joins TRBV5-1 and TRBJ2-3; D is possibly TRBD2 (5 bases). This CDR3 is built from 13 residues. V was trimmed by 2 bases and J by 2 bases, leaving 6 bases between them. Germline values: CDR1 SGHRS, CDR2 YFSETQ. CDR3 amino acids: CASSLDYTDTQYF. DNA for the CDR3: TGCGCCAGCAGCTTAGACTACACAGATACGCAGTATTTT. The full variable domain, completed using reference TRBV5-1 and TRBJ2-3, is KAGVTQTPRYLIKTRGQQVTLSCSPISGHRSVSWYQQTPGQGLQFLFEYFSETQRNKGNFPGRFSGRQFSNSRSEMNVSTLELGDSALYLCASSLDYTDTQYFGPGTRLTVL.

The chain uses TRBV5-1 and TRBJ2-1; 10 nucleotides align to TRBD1. Germline V gene sequence: CDR1 SGHRS, CDR2 YFSETQ. The J segment lost 4 bases and the V segment lost 4 bases, leaving 5 bases of the junction unmatched. The CDR3 runs 15 residues. In DNA form, the CDR3 reads TGCGCCAGCAGCCACGGGACAGGGGAGTACAATGAGCAGTTCTTC. Protein sequence: CASSHGTGEYNEQFF.

The chain uses TRBV29-1 and TRBJ2-3, with D perhaps TRBD2 (5 bases). Germline V gene data show CDR1 as SQVTM and CDR2 as ANQGSEA. The CDR3 loop spans 12 amino acids. Trimming pared 2 bases from V and 4 bases from J, leaving 7 bases between. DNA for the CDR3: TGCAGCGTTGAATCGGGATCAGATACGCAGTATTTT. Residues: CSVESGSDTQYF.

The genes are TRBV7-6 and TRBJ2-1; D unresolved. V lost 4 bases to trimming and J lost 9 bases, with 10 bases between them. The germline gives CDR1 SGHVS, CDR2 FNYEAQ. The CDR3 is 12 residues long. The CDR3: CASSSTELEQFF. The CDR3 DNA reads as TGTGCCAGCAGCTCAACAGAACTTGAGCAGTTCTTC. Together with reference TRBV7-6 and TRBJ2-1, the CDR3 gives the full variable domain: GAGVSQSPRYKVTKRGQDVALRCDPISGHVSLYWYRQALGQGPEFLTYFNYEAQQDKSGLPNDRFSAERPEGSISTLTIQRTEQRDSAMYRCASSSTELEQFFGPGTRLTVL.

CDR3 protein: CASSFVASQQFF. The DNA for the CDR3 is TGTGCCAGCAGCTTCGTGGCTAGCCAGCAGTTCTTC. V usage is TRBV13 and J usage is TRBJ2-1; possibly TRBD2 for D (5 bases). From germline, CDR1 is PRHDT and CDR2 FYEKMQ (reference sequence). CDR3 length: 12 amino acids. V lost 3 bases, J lost 11 bases, and 11 bases lay in between.

As concerns this clone: Different DNA sequences within this sample yield the same CDR3. The V gene is TRBV14, the J gene TRBJ1-2; TRBD1 agrees at 7 bases. Germline CDR1 reads SGHDN; CDR2 reads FVKESK. V lost 1 base and J lost 4; bases outside the gene matches: 0. CDR3 length equals 13 residues. CDR3 in amino acids: CASSQGQGYGYTF. CDR3 in DNA: TGTGCCAGCAGCCAAGGACAGGGCTATGGCTACACCTTC.

CDR3 sequence reads: CASSPPATVNTGELFF. The CDR3 bases are TGTGCCAGCAGCCCCCCGGCGACAGTGAACACCGGGGAGCTGTTTTTT. The J gene is TRBJ2-2, the V gene TRBV7-2; tentative D call: TRBD1 (5 bases). The CDR3 length is 16 residues. Germline assignment: CDR1 SGHTA and CDR2 FQGNSA. V lost 5 bases and J lost 1, with 14 bases in between.

The V and J genes are TRBV4-1 and TRBJ2-2; D not certain. This CDR3 contains 14 residues. Germline V lookup: CDR1 MGHRA, CDR2 YSYEKL. Trimming cost V 0 bases and J 4 bases, with 6 bases left between them. CDR3 loop: CASSQDSSTGELFF. The CDR3 coding sequence is TGCGCCAGCAGCCAAGATTCCTCCACCGGGGAGCTGTTTTTT.

This rearrangement joins TRBV6-5 to TRBJ1-2, with 7 nucleotides matching TRBD1. There are 12 residues in the CDR3. Per germline, CDR1 MNHEY and CDR2 SVGAGI. V lost 7 bases to trimming and J lost 6 bases; unmatched junction nucleotides: 5. The CDR3 DNA follows: TGTGCCAGCACCGACGGGACAGATGGCTACACCTTC. Encoded protein: CASTDGTDGYTF.